Listed here is a single T cell receptor (beta chain). Its antigen is not known. The record originates from a study of OX40 agonist ivuxolimab in advanced cancers. Study overall: Patients receiving dose escalation had hepatocellular carcinoma, melanoma, renal cell or head and neck cancer.

General study findings and limits: The investigators did not determine what antigen specificity the expanded peripheral T cells had. Relative to CD4+ cells, CD8+ T cells on average had more expanded clones. There was clonal expansion of CD4+ and CD8+ blood T cells by week 6 at 0.1 to 3.0 mg/kg.

Profiled with immunoSEQ multiplex PCR; TCRdb holds only in-frame clones, not every one. This table has about 60,000 clones, 87% appearing once. From germline, CDR1 is SGHRS and CDR2 YFSETQ. The germline V and J ends were trimmed by 6 bases and 0 bases, with 14 bases remaining between them. The CDR3 runs to 15 residues. The sequence was collected from an adult with an advanced solid tumor such as melanoma, head and neck, liver or kidney cancer. The chain combines TRBV5-1 with TRBJ2-3; D perhaps matches TRBD1 (5 bases). The sample in question was CD4+ or CD8+ T cells sorted from blood, obtained in a trial of the OX40 agonist ivuxolimab. The CDR3 sequence: CASTFRGASTDTQYF. CDR3 DNA sequence: TGCGCCAGCACCTTTAGGGGTGCTAGCACAGATACGCAGTATTTT. Drawing the rest from reference TRBV5-1 and TRBJ2-3, the complete variable domain is KAGVTQTPRYLIKTRGQQVTLSCSPISGHRSVSWYQQTPGQGLQFLFEYFSETQRNKGNFPGRFSGRQFSNSRSEMNVSTLELGDSALYLCASTFRGASTDTQYFGPGTRLTVL.